This T cell receptor (beta chain) comes out of a study of blood T cell repertoires in COVID-19. Losses at the gene ends were 4 bases for V and 3 bases for J; bases not matched to a gene: 5. Germline V gene sequence: CDR1 KGHDR, CDR2 SFDVKD. The CDR3 is 15 amino acids. Method: immunoSEQ multiplex PCR; TCRdb's copy keeps in-frame clones and lacks some. The data show hundreds of thousands of clones, less than 85% seen once. The sample was PBMCs or T cells enriched from blood (not recorded which). The source of this sequence is a woman in her thirties who had been exposed to COVID-19. This chain uses TRBV24-1 with TRBJ2-3, with 8 bases matching TRBD2. CDR3 sequence reads: CATSDPGGATDTQYF. The CDR3 region has the DNA TGTGCCACCAGTGACCCGGGGGGGGCTACAGATACGCAGTATTTT.